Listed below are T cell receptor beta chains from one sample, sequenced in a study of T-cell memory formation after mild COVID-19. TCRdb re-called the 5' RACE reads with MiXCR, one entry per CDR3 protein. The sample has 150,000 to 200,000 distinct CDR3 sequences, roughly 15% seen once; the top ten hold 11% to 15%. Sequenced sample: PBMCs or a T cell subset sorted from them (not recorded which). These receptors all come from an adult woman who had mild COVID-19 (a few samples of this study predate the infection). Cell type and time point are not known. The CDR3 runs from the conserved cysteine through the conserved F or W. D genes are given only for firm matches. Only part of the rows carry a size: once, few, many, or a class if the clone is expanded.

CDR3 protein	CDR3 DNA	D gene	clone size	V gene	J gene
CASSYSWGNEQFF	TGTGCCAGCAGTTACTCGTGGGGCAATGAGCAGTTCTTC	-	many	TRBV6-6	TRBJ2-1
CASSPIQGTEAFF	TGTGCCAGCTCACCGATACAGGGTACTGAAGCTTTCTTT	-	-	TRBV18	TRBJ1-1
CASSWGRQSNTGELFF	TGTGCCAGCAGTTGGGGACGGCAATCGAACACCGGGGAGCTGTTTTTT	-	few	TRBV27	TRBJ2-2
CASSQDALAGANTGELFF	TGTGCCAGCAGCCAAGATGCGCTAGCGGGGGCGAACACCGGGGAGCTGTTTTTT	TRBD2	few	TRBV3-1	TRBJ2-2
CASSFRSSYNEQFF	TGTGCCAGCAGTTTCCGTAGCTCCTACAATGAGCAGTTCTTC	-	-	TRBV12-3/TRBV12-4	TRBJ2-1
CASTRAGVADTQYF	TGCGCCAGCACCAGGGCGGGGGTCGCAGATACGCAGTATTTT	TRBD2	-	TRBV5-1	TRBJ2-3
CASSLVQVTLPMQPQYF	TGTGCCAGCAGCTTAGTCCAGGTTACTCTCCCAATGCAGCCCCAGTACTTC	-	-	TRBV7-2	TRBJ2-7
CASSPGGADTQYF	TGTGCCAGCAGCCCTGGTGGGGCAGATACGCAGTATTTT	-	many	TRBV7-9	TRBJ2-3
CASSLGGQVASYEQYF	TGCGCCAGCAGCTTGGGAGGACAGGTAGCCTCCTACGAGCAGTACTTC	TRBD1	few	TRBV5-1	TRBJ2-7
CAIEAASFYNEQFF	TGTGCCATCGAGGCGGCGTCATTCTACAATGAGCAGTTCTTC	-	once	TRBV7-2	TRBJ2-1
CASSFTGVSNQPQHF	TGTGCCAGCAGTTTCACAGGTGTTAGCAATCAGCCCCAGCATTTT	-	few	TRBV12-3/TRBV12-4	TRBJ1-5
CASRVYRGRPYEQYF	TGTGCCAGCAGAGTTTACAGGGGGCGTCCCTACGAGCAGTACTTC	TRBD1	-	TRBV6-4	TRBJ2-7
CASSYTATANQPQHF	TGTGCCAGCAGTTACACTGCGACGGCCAATCAGCCCCAGCATTTT	-	-	TRBV6-5	TRBJ1-5
CASSVDRVPTGELFF	TGTGCCAGCAGCGTGGACAGGGTCCCCACCGGGGAGCTGTTTTTT	TRBD1	few	TRBV9	TRBJ2-2
CASSFELGKIDEQYF	TGTGCCAGCAGTTTCGAGCTCGGGAAAATTGACGAGCAGTACTTC	-	many	TRBV27	TRBJ2-7
CASSHPLEAPNNEQFF	TGTGCCAGCAGCCATCCTCTAGAAGCGCCGAACAATGAGCAGTTCTTC	-	few	TRBV9	TRBJ2-1
CASSLSPRPQHF	TGTGCCAGCAGCCTGTCCCCCCGTCCCCAGCATTTT	-	few	TRBV2	TRBJ1-5
CASSLSGVYEQYF	TGCGCCAGCAGCCTAAGCGGAGTCTACGAGCAGTACTTC	-	many	TRBV5-1	TRBJ2-7
CATSGRILSEQFF	TGTGCCACCAGCGGTCGCATTCTTTCAGAGCAGTTCTTC	-	few	TRBV24-1	TRBJ2-1
CASSYGDRGPNLYNEQFF	TGTGCCAGCTCCTACGGAGACAGAGGCCCAAACCTCTACAATGAGCAGTTCTTC	-	-	TRBV18	TRBJ2-1
CASSLRRGLGGYTF	TGTGCCAGCAGTTTAAGGAGGGGGCTGGGTGGCTACACCTTC	TRBD1	few	TRBV12-3/TRBV12-4	TRBJ1-2
CASSQPGQAGGTQYF	TGTGCCAGCAGCCAGCCGGGACAAGCGGGGGGTACGCAGTATTTT	TRBD2	-	TRBV6-1	TRBJ2-3
CATSGGTSGYNEQFF	TGTGCCACCAGTGGGGGGACTAGCGGGTACAATGAGCAGTTCTTC	TRBD2	-	TRBV24-1	TRBJ2-1
CATGEQTNSPLHF	TGTGCCACCGGGGAGCAGACCAATTCACCCCTCCACTTT	-	many	TRBV6-5	TRBJ1-6
CASSTERGHFYEQYF	TGCGCCAGCAGCACGGAGCGGGGGCACTTCTACGAGCAGTACTTC	TRBD2	-	TRBV5-1	TRBJ2-7
CASTPGQGLQETQYF	TGTGCCAGCACCCCGGGACAGGGGTTACAAGAGACCCAGTACTTC	TRBD1	few	TRBV12-3/TRBV12-4	TRBJ2-5
CASSRIGAGDTEAFF	TGCGCCAGCAGCCGGATAGGGGCTGGGGACACTGAAGCTTTCTTT	-	-	TRBV5-1	TRBJ1-1
CASSHVRADSGNTIYF	TGCGCCAGCAGCCACGTCAGGGCCGACTCTGGAAACACCATATATTTT	-	few	TRBV4-1	TRBJ1-3
CASSLESGRTGGYTF	TGTGCCAGCAGTTTAGAATCGGGCCGGACGGGGGGCTACACCTTC	-	-	TRBV27	TRBJ1-2
CASSQDPLAGGQIFYEQYF	TGCGCCAGCAGCCAAGATCCCCTGGCTGGGGGACAAATATTCTACGAGCAGTACTTC	-	-	TRBV4-3	TRBJ2-7
CATSDWRTSGRSFF	TGTGCCACCAGTGATTGGAGGACTAGCGGGAGAAGTTTCTTC	TRBD2	-	TRBV24-1	TRBJ2-1
CASSQDLAGYTGELFF	TGCGCCAGCAGCCAAGATTTAGCGGGGTACACCGGGGAGCTGTTTTTT	TRBD2	-	TRBV4-1	TRBJ2-2
CASSVVINGTQYF	TGTGCCAGCAGCGTCGTCATTAACGGGACCCAGTACTTC	-	few	TRBV9	TRBJ2-5
CAWSGGMSSYNEQFF	TGTGCCTGGAGTGGGGGGATGAGCTCCTACAATGAGCAGTTCTTC	-	-	TRBV30	TRBJ2-1
CSVVPAGGLNEQFF	TGCAGCGTTGTACCCGCGGGGGGCCTTAATGAGCAGTTCTTC	TRBD2	few	TRBV29-1	TRBJ2-1
CASSLLLAAPYEQYF	TGTGCCAGCAGCCTCTTACTAGCGGCCCCCTACGAGCAGTACTTC	TRBD2	-	TRBV16	TRBJ2-7
CASSQLSGGLNEQFF	TGTGCCAGCAGCCAGCTGTCTGGGGGCCTCAATGAGCAGTTCTTC	-	-	TRBV7-9	TRBJ2-1
CASSFGGPIFGLSYEQYF	TGTGCCAGCAGCTTCGGGGGACCAATCTTCGGGCTCTCCTACGAGCAGTACTTC	-	-	TRBV7-9	TRBJ2-7
CASRAHRDTMYEQYF	TGTGCCAGCAGAGCACACCGGGACACGATGTACGAGCAGTACTTC	-	few	TRBV7-9	TRBJ2-7
CASSSGRRGVENTEAFF	TGTGCCAGCAGTTCCGGTCGCAGGGGGGTCGAGAACACTGAAGCTTTCTTT	TRBD1	-	TRBV12-3/TRBV12-4	TRBJ1-1
CASRPGHISNQPQHF	TGTGCCAGCAGACCGGGACACATTAGCAATCAGCCCCAGCATTTT	-	-	TRBV5-5	TRBJ1-5